The 2 T cell receptor beta chains in this list originate from one sample, sequenced in a study of shared clonotypes between healthy human individuals. Some clones are missing from TCRdb's copy, which holds only in-frame ones; the method was immunoSEQ multiplex PCR. The table records some 2 million clones, roughly 96% of them present only once. What was sequenced was naive CD4+ T cells sorted from blood. Sample subset: CD45RA+ positively selected. The source of these receptors is a man in his late teens or twenties in good health.

To note about this clone: The sample contains more than one DNA sequence encoding this CDR3. This chain uses TRBV2 with TRBJ2-3; 9 nucleotides line up with TRBD2. The V and J ends lost 3 bases and 2 bases, in that order; junction bases with no gene match: 6. The germline V gene has CDR1 SNHLY and CDR2 FYNNEI. CDR3 length: 16 residues. As DNA, the CDR3 is TGTGCCAGCAGTGAGGGTCTAGCGGGGAACACAGATACGCAGTATTTT. Translation: CASSEGLAGNTDTQYF.

The genes are TRBV10-2 and TRBJ1-2; D possibly corresponds to TRBD1 (5 bases). Germline V gene lookup returns CDR1 WSHSY and CDR2 SAAADI. Trimming left V 3 bases short and J 2 bases short, with 10 bases between. The CDR3 covers 14 residues. Here the CDR3 DNA reads TGCGCCAGCAGTGACGGGGGAAGGAACTATGGCTACACCTTC. Amino acids: CASSDGGRNYGYTF.